Listed here is a single TCR beta chain. The source of the sample is a study of PD-1 blockade in classical Hodgkin lymphoma. The time point was: newly diagnosed, previously untreated cHL patient sample. Researchers used magnetic negative selection to pull out pure CD4+ T cells from thawed PBMCs. This table comes from immunoSEQ multiplex PCR, and its TCRdb copy is limited to in-frame clones, with some not included. The sample holds fewer than 30,000 clones; 70% to 90% are singletons and the top ten take about 0.33%. Trimming removed 4 bases from V and 2 bases from J; junction bases left unmatched: 12. Germline assignment: CDR1 SGHTA and CDR2 FQGTGA. There are 19 residues in the CDR3.

The receptor was derived from a human donor with classical Hodgkin lymphoma. This sequence joins TRBV7-3 and TRBJ2-1, with 12 bases matching TRBD2. The sample was CD4+ T cells from blood. In DNA form, the CDR3 reads TGTGCCAGCAGCTGGGATTGGGCTAGCGGGAGGGCCCCCTACAATGAGCAGTTCTTC. It specifies CASSWDWASGRAPYNEQFF. Full variable domain (rest looked up from reference TRBV7-3 and TRBJ2-1): GAGVSQTPSNKVTEKGKYVELRCDPISGHTALYWYRQSLGQGPEFLIYFQGTGAADDSGLPNDRFFAVRPEGSVSTLKIQRTERGDSAVYLCASSWDWASGRAPYNEQFFGPGTRLTVL.